One sample yielded the 6 T cell receptor beta chains listed below, sequenced in a study of cytomegalovirus exposure and HLA in healthy donors. The PCR used 60 Vbeta and 13 Jbeta primers. TCRdb's copy holds only in-frame clones and misses some; the assay was immunoSEQ multiplex PCR. The sample holds 150,000 or so clones; approximately 77% are singletons and the top ten take roughly 1.5%. Sequenced: PBMCs. The origin of the receptors is a male donor in good health and CMV-seronegative.

The chain recombines TRBV18 with TRBJ2-2, with D perhaps matching TRBD1 (5 bases). Per the germline V gene, CDR1 is KGHSH and CDR2 is LQKENI. Trimming left V 6 bases short and J 1 base short, with 9 bases between. This CDR3 is 14 amino acids long. The CDR3 region has the DNA TGTGCCAGCTCCCAAGACAGGAACACCGGGGAGCTGTTTTTT. It yields the protein CASSQDRNTGELFF.

This rearrangement joins TRBV5-4 to TRBJ1-2, with 8 bases lining up with TRBD1. CDR3 length equals 13 residues. V lost 0 bases and J lost 10; bases outside the gene matches: 5. In germline, CDR1 is SGHNT, CDR2 YYREEE (reference sequence). DNA of the CDR3: TGTGCCAGCAGCTTGGTCAGGGGGCGAGTCTACACCTTC. Protein sequence: CASSLVRGRVYTF.

This chain connects TRBV12-2 to TRBJ2-2; the table's D call, TRBD1, has no DNA check behind it. TRBV12-2 is tagged as a pseudogene. The CDR3 is made up of 16 amino acids. The CDR3 protein is CASRPRGRGRTGELFF. CDR3 nucleotides: TGTGCAAGTCGCCCCCGCGGTAGGGGCAGGACCGGGGAGCTGTTTTTT.

The V gene is TRBV6-5, the J gene TRBJ1-2; a possible D gene is TRBD1 (6 bases). The CDR3 extends over 14 amino acids. Germline V gene sequence: CDR1 MNHEY, CDR2 SVGAGI. V lost 6 bases and J 2 bases, leaving 13 bases between the germline ends. CDR3 coding DNA: TGTGCCAGCAGCCTGAACAGGGCCAACTATGGCTACACCTTC. Translating gives CASSLNRANYGYTF.

The chain joins TRBV19 to TRBJ2-7; D is possibly TRBD1 (5 bases). Between the trimmed V and J ends, which lost 0 bases and 4 bases, there was a span of 13 bases. The CDR3 contains 15 residues. Looked up from germline, CDR1 is LNHDA and CDR2 is SQIVND (reference sequence). CDR3 bases: TGTGCCAGTAGTATAGATTTGGGGCAGGCTTACGAGCAGTACTTC. Translated: CASSIDLGQAYEQYF. Combining the CDR3 with reference TRBV19 and TRBJ2-7 gives the whole variable domain DGGITQSPKYLFRKEGQNVTLSCEQNLNHDAMYWYRQDPGQGLRLIYYSQIVNDFQKGDIAEGYSVSREKKESFPLTVTSAQKNPTAFYLCASSIDLGQAYEQYFGPGTRLTVT.

The chain is built from TRBV11-3 and TRBJ2-3, with D tentatively TRBD2 (6 bases). V was clipped by 4 bases and J by 7 bases, with 15 bases between them. Germline V gives CDR1 SGHNT, CDR2 YENEEA. The CDR3 consists of 14 residues. CDR3 loop: CASSSTTGLHTQYF. CDR3 in DNA: TGTGCCAGCAGCTCCACGACGGGACTTCATACGCAGTATTTT.